Listed below are T cell receptor beta chains from one sample, sequenced in a study of CD8+CD57+ T cells in acquired aplastic anemia. TCRdb re-analysed the reads in MiXCR, keeping a single row per CDR3 protein. Altogether some 170,000 distinct CDR3 sequences are present, about 64% being singletons, with the ten largest covering 35% to 60%. Sample: sorted CD4+, CD8+, or CD8+CD57+ T cells (not recorded which) from PBMCs. The source of these receptors is a human donor with aplastic anemia. CDR3s include the opening cysteine and the closing phenylalanine or tryptophan. A row's size may be missing; if present it is once, few, many or a size class.

size | V | CDR3
many | TRBV4-2 | CASSRVTGGGTYEQYF
. | TRBV9 | CASSVEGGLRLAETQYF
. | TRBV20-1 | CSVGTSGNYEQYF
. | TRBV20-1 | CSALGSETQYF
. | TRBV7-8 | CASSPKPGLAGDEQFF
. | TRBV9 | CASSQGLARTDTQYF
once | TRBV24-1 | CATSGGPGLPYSNQPQHF
few | TRBV20-1 | CSASGRGPYEQYF
. | TRBV9 | CASSVGGEGGYTF
. | TRBV2 | CASRNFGTLYEQYF
. | TRBV7-9 | CASSPPGGHQPQHF
many | TRBV13 | CASSFGTSAYEQYF
many | TRBV12-5 | CASGLVRGWTYEQYF
. | TRBV25-1 | CASSPWTDLGKLFF
. | TRBV7-9 | CASSDRQAGAFF
. | TRBV11-2 | CASSLVEAWSTDTQYF
. | TRBV4-2 | CASSQDGRLNTEAFF
. | TRBV6-4 | CASSEGVDTQYF
. | TRBV5-6 | CASSAPGQGFDQETQYF
. | TRBV7-2 | CASSLTSGGSYEQYF
few | TRBV7-8 | CASSSRGVGGPYEQYF
. | TRBV10-1 | CASGQRRTYEQYF
. | TRBV10-1 | CASSFQGREQYF
. | TRBV6-4 | CASSDSTGGDEQFF
few | TRBV11-1 | CASSLALTGGTEAFF
. | TRBV6-5 | CASSQLAGIYNEQFF
few | TRBV24-1 | CATSRHTRRGDEQYF
. | TRBV7-3 | CASSPTGTSAYEQYF
once | TRBV5-5 | CASSRQFNEKLFF
. | TRBV7-6 | CASSARTSSRSYNEQFF
once | TRBV2 | CASSEDRGRNQPQHF
. | TRBV24-1 | CATSDLGDRNHPNEQFF
. | TRBV5-1 | CASRWWGEDGYTF
. | TRBV7-9 | CASSDVAFEKSQHF
. | TRBV24-1 | CATRDHMNTEAFF
. | TRBV5-1 | CASSPTTGSAYGYIF
. | TRBV2 | CASSETGGTYNEQFF
. | TRBV29-1 | CSVVGRRYEQYF
. | TRBV9 | CASSPQTVTGELFF
. | TRBV7-8 | CASSLRDRGDLSYEQYF
. | TRBV20-1 | CNAPREGETEAFF
. | TRBV24-1 | CATSQGLAGGFEQFF
. | TRBV7-9 | CASSLVTTGTSPYEQYF
. | TRBV7-3 | CASSLPGGGYTF
. | TRBV7-2 | CASSLLPLGQRADTQYF
. | TRBV25-1 | CASSLPVAGGRNTIYF
. | TRBV20-1 | CSASSRDTNTGELFF
. | TRBV20-1 | CSAEHRRAADTQYF
. | TRBV11-2 | CASSLSSSVNNEQFF
. | TRBV24-1 | CATSDLQGSAFF
. | TRBV11-2 | CASSSGTGEAFF
. | TRBV7-2 | CASSLWSGGSETQYF